Detailed here is one TCR beta chain. The antigen is not known. The junction and the germline gene differ at one end; a read error may be behind it. This entry is derived from a study of cytomegalovirus exposure and HLA in healthy donors. General study points: Using the classifier, cytomegalovirus status was reportedly diagnosed with high specificity and sensitivity. As a later analysis showed, several of the most significant clusters appeared to be linked to common viral pathogens.

The CDR3 is made up of 14 amino acids. Germline CDR1 LNHDA, CDR2 SQIVND (reference sequence). With 60 Vbeta and 13 Jbeta primers, the PCR was carried out. In the original processing: Approximately 11 million of the roughly 80 million unique TCR beta chains counted in a later analysis were shared. Profiled with immunoSEQ multiplex PCR; TCRdb holds only in-frame clones, not every one. V and J calls and clone size are copied from that table; D and trimming were computed from the DNA. Of 150,000 to 200,000 clones in the sample, about 85% were seen once. This TCR was sampled from a man between 50 and 59 years old in good health and CMV-seropositive. V gene TRBV19 combines with J gene TRBJ1-4; perhaps TRBD1 as D (6 bases). The source material was PBMCs. For the CDR3, the DNA is TGTGCCAGCAGTAAAGGGGGTCGGAGTGAAAAACTGTTTTTT. It specifies CASSKGGRSEKLFF.